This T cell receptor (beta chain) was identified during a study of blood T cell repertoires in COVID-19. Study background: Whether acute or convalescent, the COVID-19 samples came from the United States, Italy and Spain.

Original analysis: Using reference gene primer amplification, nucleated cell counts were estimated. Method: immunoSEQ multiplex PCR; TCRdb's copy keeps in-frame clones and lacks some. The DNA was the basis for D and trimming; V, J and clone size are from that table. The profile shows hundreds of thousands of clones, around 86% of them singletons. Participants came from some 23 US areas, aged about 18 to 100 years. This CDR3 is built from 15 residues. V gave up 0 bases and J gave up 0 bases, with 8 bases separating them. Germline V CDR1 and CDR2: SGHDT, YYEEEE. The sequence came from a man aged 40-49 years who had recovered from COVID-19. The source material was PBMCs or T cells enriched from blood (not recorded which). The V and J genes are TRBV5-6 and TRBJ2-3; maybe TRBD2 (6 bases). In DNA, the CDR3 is TGTGCCAGCAGCTTGGTCGGGACTAGCACAGATACGCAGTATTTT. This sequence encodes CASSLVGTSTDTQYF.